The rows below give T cell receptor beta chains drawn from one sample of a study of OX40 agonist ivuxolimab in advanced cancers. This table comes from immunoSEQ multiplex PCR, and its TCRdb copy is limited to in-frame clones, with some not included. There are 50,000 to 65,000 clones in the sample; around 81% occur only once, and around 5% lies in the top ten. The source was CD4+ or CD8+ T cells sorted from blood, collected in a trial of the OX40 agonist ivuxolimab. The receptor source for this set is an adult with an advanced solid tumor such as melanoma, head and neck, liver or kidney cancer. Each CDR3 is given with its conserved first and last residue. D genes are given only for firm matches. Size is omitted from some rows. Given values are once, few, many or a class for expanded clones.

D: TRBD1
J: TRBJ1-2
V: TRBV10-2
size: NA
DNA: TGCGCCAGCATTGGACAGGGGGCACGGTATGGCTACACCTTC
CDR3: CASIGQGARYGYTF

D: TRBD2
J: TRBJ2-1
V: TRBV9
size: NA
DNA: TGTGCCAGCAGCGTGCAGACTAGCCAACCTCACAATGAGCAGTTCTTC
CDR3: CASSVQTSQPHNEQFF

D: TRBD1
J: TRBJ1-2
V: TRBV5-4
size: NA
DNA: TGTGCCAGCAGCTCATACAGGGGTGCTAACTATGGCTACACCTTC
CDR3: CASSSYRGANYGYTF

D: NA
J: TRBJ2-4
V: TRBV7-2
size: NA
DNA: TGTGCCAGCAGCTTAGCGAAGGACATTCAGTACTTC
CDR3: CASSLAKDIQYF

D: TRBD2
J: TRBJ2-1
V: TRBV5-1
size: NA
DNA: TGCGCCAGCAGCGGACTAGCGGGAGTTAATGAGCAGTTCTTC
CDR3: CASSGLAGVNEQFF

D: NA
J: TRBJ1-2
V: TRBV28
size: few
DNA: TGTGCCAGCGGGTCGGTCGGCGGGATCGGAGGCTACACCTTC
CDR3: CASGSVGGIGGYTF

D: NA
J: TRBJ1-3
V: TRBV7-9
size: NA
DNA: TGTGCCAGCAGCTCCCGGACAGCTGGAAACACCATATATTTT
CDR3: CASSSRTAGNTIYF

D: TRBD1
J: TRBJ2-5
V: TRBV7-8
size: NA
DNA: TGTGCCAGCAGCTCACCGGGACAGGGGGCTTTTGAGACCCAGTACTTC
CDR3: CASSSPGQGAFETQYF

D: NA
J: TRBJ2-1
V: TRBV7-3
size: NA
DNA: TGTGCCAGCAGCTTCGCGGCTAATCGCGGAGGGAATGAGCAGTTCTTC
CDR3: CASSFAANRGGNEQFF

D: NA
J: TRBJ2-1
V: TRBV19
size: NA
DNA: TGTGCCAGTAGTATACAGCCAGGCCCCTACAATGAGCAGTTCTTC
CDR3: CASSIQPGPYNEQFF

D: TRBD2
J: TRBJ2-1
V: TRBV4-2
size: NA
DNA: TGTGCCAGCAGCCAAGAAGGGTTTAGCGGGAGGGCCCCGGTTTACAATGAGCAGTTCTTC
CDR3: CASSQEGFSGRAPVYNEQFF

D: NA
J: TRBJ2-2
V: TRBV7-3
size: NA
DNA: TGTGCCAGCAGCTTAATGGGATACACCGGGGAGCTGTTTTTT
CDR3: CASSLMGYTGELFF

D: NA
J: TRBJ1-2
V: TRBV4-2
size: NA
DNA: TGTGCCAGCAGCTACCGTGGGAGGGAAGGCTATGGCTACACCTTC
CDR3: CASSYRGREGYGYTF

D: NA
J: TRBJ1-6
V: TRBV4-1
size: NA
DNA: TGCGCCAGCAGCCCGTTTCTCCGGGAGTACCCTAATTCACCCCTCCACTTT
CDR3: CASSPFLREYPNSPLHF

D: NA
J: TRBJ2-5
V: TRBV30
size: NA
DNA: TGTGCCTGGAGTGTACTGGGGACATTCCAAGAGACCCAGTACTTC
CDR3: CAWSVLGTFQETQYF

D: NA
J: TRBJ2-1
V: TRBV6-6
size: once
DNA: TGTGCCAGCAGTAGATCTAGCGAGCCTGAGCAGTTCTTC
CDR3: CASSRSSEPEQFF

D: NA
J: TRBJ2-7
V: TRBV6-1
size: NA
DNA: TGTGCCAGCACCCAAGGGAGGCTCGAGCAGTACTTC
CDR3: CASTQGRLEQYF

D: NA
J: TRBJ2-5
V: TRBV18
size: NA
DNA: TGTGCCAGCTCACCACGGGCAGCCCAAGAGACCCAGTACTTC
CDR3: CASSPRAAQETQYF

D: NA
J: TRBJ2-7
V: TRBV12-2
size: NA
DNA: TGTGCAAGTCGCTTAGTTGCGGACGAACGAGAAGGGGAGCAGTACTTC
CDR3: CASRLVADEREGEQYF

D: NA
J: TRBJ2-6
V: TRBV19
size: once
DNA: TGTGCCAGTAACATACGCCACTCTGGGGCCAACGTCCTGACTTTC
CDR3: CASNIRHSGANVLTF